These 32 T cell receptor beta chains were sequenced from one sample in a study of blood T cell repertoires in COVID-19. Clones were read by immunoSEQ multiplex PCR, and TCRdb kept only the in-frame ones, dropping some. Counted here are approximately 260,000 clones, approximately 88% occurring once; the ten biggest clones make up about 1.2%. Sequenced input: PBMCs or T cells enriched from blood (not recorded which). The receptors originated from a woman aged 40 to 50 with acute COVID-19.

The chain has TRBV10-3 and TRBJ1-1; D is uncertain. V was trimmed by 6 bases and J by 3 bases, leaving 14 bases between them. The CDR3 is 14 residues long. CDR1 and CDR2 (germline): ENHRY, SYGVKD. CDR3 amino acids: CAISRGPGDTEAFF. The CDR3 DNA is TGTGCCATCAGCCGCGGACCCGGGGACACTGAAGCTTTCTTT.

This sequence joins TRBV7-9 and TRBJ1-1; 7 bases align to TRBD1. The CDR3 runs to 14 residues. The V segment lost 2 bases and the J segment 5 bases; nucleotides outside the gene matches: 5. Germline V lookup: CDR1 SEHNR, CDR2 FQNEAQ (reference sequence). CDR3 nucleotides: TGTGCCAGCAGCTTACCTACAGGGGCAACTGAAGCTTTCTTT. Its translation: CASSLPTGATEAFF.

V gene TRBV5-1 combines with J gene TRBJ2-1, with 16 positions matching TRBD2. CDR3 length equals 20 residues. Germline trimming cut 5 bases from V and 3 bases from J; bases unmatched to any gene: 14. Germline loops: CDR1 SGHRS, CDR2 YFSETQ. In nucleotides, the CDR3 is TGCGCCAGCAGACTTACCGGGACTAGCGGGAGGGCGAAAGGCTACAATGAGCAGTTCTTC. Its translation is CASRLTGTSGRAKGYNEQFF.

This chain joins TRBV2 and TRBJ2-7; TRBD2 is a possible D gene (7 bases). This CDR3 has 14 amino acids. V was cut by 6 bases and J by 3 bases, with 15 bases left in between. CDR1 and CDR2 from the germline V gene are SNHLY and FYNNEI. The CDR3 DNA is TGTGCCAGCAGCCAAGAGAGGGGGGGCTACGAGCAGTACTTC. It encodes CASSQERGGYEQYF.

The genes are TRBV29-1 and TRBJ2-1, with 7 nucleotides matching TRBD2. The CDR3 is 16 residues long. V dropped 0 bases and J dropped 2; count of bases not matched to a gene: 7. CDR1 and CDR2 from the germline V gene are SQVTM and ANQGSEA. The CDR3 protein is CSVEEVLAGPYNEQFF. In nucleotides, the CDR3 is TGCAGCGTTGAAGAAGTGTTAGCGGGTCCCTACAATGAGCAGTTCTTC.

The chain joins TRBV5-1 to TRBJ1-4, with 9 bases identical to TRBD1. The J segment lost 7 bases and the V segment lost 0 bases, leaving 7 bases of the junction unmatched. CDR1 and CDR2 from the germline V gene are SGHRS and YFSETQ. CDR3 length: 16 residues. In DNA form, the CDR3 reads TGCGCCAGCAGCTTGGAGTCGGGACAGGGAGGTGAAAAACTGTTTTTT. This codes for CASSLESGQGGEKLFF.

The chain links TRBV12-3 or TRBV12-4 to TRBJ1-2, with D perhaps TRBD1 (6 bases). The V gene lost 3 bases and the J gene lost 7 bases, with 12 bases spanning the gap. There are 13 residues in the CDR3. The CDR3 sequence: CASSFRRGGGYTF. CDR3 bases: TGTGCCAGCAGTTTTCGGAGGGGGGGTGGCTACACCTTC.

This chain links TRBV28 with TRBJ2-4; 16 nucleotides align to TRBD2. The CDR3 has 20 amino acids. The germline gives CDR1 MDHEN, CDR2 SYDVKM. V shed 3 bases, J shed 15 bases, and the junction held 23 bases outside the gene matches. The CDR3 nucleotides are TGTGCCAGCAGTTTCCGGGACAAAGAGCCGGGACTAGCGGGAGGGCCTAGAAGGTACTTC. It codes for CASSFRDKEPGLAGGPRRYF.

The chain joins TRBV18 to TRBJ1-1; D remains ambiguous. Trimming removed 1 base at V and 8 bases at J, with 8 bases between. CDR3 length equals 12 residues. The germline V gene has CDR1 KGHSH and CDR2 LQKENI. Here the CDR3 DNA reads TGTGCCAGCTCACCACTTTCCTTCGAAGCTTTCTTT. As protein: CASSPLSFEAFF.

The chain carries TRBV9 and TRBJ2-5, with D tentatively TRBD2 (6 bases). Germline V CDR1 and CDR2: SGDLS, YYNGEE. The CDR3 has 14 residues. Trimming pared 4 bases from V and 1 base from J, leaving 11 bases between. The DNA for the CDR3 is TGTGCCAGCAGCCCCGGGGGACGCCAAGAGACCCAGTACTTC. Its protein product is CASSPGGRQETQYF.

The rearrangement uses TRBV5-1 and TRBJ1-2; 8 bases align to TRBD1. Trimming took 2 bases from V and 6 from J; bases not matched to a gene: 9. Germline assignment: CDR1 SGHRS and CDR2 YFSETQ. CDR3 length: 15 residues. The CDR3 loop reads CASSLNGQGRDGYTF. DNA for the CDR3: TGCGCCAGCAGCTTAAACGGACAGGGCCGAGATGGCTACACCTTC.

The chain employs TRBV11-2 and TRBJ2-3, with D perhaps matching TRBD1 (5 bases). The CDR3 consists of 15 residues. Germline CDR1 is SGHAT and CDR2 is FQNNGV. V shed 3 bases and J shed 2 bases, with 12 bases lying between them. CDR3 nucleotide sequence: TGTGCCAGCAGCTTCCGGACACGATACACAGATACGCAGTATTTT. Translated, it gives CASSFRTRYTDTQYF.

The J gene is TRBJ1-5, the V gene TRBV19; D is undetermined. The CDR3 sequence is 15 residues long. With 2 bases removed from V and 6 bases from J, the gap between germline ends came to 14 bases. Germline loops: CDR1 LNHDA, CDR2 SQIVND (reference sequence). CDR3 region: CASSISGGRAQPQHF. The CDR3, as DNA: TGTGCCAGTAGTATATCCGGTGGTCGTGCTCAGCCCCAGCATTTT.

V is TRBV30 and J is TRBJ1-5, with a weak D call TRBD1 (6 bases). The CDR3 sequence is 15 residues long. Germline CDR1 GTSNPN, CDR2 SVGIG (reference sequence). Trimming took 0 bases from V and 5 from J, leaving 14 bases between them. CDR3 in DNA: TGTGCCTGGAGTGTATGGGCAGGGGTGGATCAGCCCCAGCATTTT. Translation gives CAWSVWAGVDQPQHF.

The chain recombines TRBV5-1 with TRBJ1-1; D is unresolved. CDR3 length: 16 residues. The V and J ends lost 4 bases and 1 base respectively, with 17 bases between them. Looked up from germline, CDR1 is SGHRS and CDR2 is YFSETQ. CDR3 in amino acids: CASSQVPTGRNTEAFF. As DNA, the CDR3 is TGCGCCAGCAGCCAAGTTCCCACGGGAAGGAACACTGAAGCTTTCTTT.

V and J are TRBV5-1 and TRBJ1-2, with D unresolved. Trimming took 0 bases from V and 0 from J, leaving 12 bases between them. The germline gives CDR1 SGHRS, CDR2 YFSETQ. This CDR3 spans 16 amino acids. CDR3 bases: TGCGCCAGCAGCTTGGATGGTCAGTGGCCTAACTATGGCTACACCTTC. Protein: CASSLDGQWPNYGYTF.

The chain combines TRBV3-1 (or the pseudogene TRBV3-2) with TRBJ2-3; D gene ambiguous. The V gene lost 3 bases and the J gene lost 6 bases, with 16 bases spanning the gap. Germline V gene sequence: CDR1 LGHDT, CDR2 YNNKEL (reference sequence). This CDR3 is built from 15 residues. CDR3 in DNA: TGTGCCAGCAGCCATTTACGCAGAACCGGGGATACGCAGTATTTT. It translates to CASSHLRRTGDTQYF.

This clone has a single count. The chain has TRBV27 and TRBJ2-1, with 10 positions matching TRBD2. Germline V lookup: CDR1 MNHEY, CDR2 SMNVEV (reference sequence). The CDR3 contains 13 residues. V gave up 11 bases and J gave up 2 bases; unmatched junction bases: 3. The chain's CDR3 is CAVGLAAYNEQFF. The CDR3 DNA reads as TGTGCCGTCGGACTAGCGGCCTACAATGAGCAGTTCTTC.

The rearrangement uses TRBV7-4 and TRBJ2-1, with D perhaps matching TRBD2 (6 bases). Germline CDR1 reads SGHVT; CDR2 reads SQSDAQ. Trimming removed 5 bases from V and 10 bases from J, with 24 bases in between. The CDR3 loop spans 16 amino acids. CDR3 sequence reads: CASSPPWGYREWEQFF. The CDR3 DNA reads TGTGCCAGCAGCCCCCCCTGGGGCTATCGGGAGTGGGAGCAGTTCTTC.

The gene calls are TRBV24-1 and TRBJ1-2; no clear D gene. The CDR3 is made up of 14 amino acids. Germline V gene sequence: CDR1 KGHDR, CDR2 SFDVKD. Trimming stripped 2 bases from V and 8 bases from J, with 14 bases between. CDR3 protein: CATSDSLSGWGYTF. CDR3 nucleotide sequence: TGTGCCACCAGTGATTCCTTAAGCGGATGGGGCTACACCTTC.

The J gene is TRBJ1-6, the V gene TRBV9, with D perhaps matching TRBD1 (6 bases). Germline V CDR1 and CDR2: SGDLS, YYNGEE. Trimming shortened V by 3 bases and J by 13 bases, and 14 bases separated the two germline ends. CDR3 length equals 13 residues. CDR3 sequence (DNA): TGTGCCAGCAGCGGAGGGAACAGGGCTCCCCTCCACTTT. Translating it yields CASSGGNRAPLHF. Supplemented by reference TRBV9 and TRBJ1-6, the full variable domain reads DSGVTQTPKHLITATGQRVTLRCSPRSGDLSVYWYQQSLDQGLQFLIQYYNGEERAKGNILERFSAQQFPDLHSELNLSSLELGDSALYFCASSGGNRAPLHFGNGTRLTVT.

For the CDR3, the DNA is TGCGCCAGCAGCCTAGTGCCCGATGGGACTAGCGGGAGGGTCGAGCAGTACTTC. Residues: CASSLVPDGTSGRVEQYF. The chain combines TRBV4-1 with TRBJ2-7, with 16 bases identical to TRBD2. The V and J ends lost 4 bases and 6 bases, in that order; junction bases with no gene match: 12. This CDR3 has 18 amino acids. Germline V gives CDR1 MGHRA, CDR2 YSYEKL.

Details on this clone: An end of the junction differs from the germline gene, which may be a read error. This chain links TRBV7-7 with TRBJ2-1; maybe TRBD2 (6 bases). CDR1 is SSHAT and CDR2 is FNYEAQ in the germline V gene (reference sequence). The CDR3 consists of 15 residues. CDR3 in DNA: TGTGCTAGCAGTCGGGACTCGAACTCCTACAATGAGCAGTTCTTC. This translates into CASSRDSNSYNEQFF.

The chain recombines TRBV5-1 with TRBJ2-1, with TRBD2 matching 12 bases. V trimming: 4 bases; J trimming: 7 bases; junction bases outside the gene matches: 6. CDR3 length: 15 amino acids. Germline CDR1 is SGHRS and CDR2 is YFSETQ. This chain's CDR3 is CASSQVGLAGNEQFF. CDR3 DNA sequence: TGCGCCAGCAGCCAAGTCGGACTAGCGGGGAATGAGCAGTTCTTC.

CDR3 bases: TGCGCCAGCAGTCTCCGCGTTGGTTCCGTTTTGTGGGAAAAACTGTTTTTT. Amino acids: CASSLRVGSVLWEKLFF. This chain links TRBV23-1 with TRBJ1-4; D is unclear. TRBV23-1 is designated an ORF whose function remains uncertain. CDR3 length: 17 amino acids. The V end lost 4 bases, the J end lost 8 bases, and 23 bases lay between the germline ends.

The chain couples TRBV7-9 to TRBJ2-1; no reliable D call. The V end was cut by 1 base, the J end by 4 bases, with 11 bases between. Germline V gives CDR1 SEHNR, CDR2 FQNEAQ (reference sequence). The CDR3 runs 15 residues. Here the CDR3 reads CASSLETIDYNEQFF. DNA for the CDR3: TGTGCCAGCAGCTTAGAGACAATTGATTACAATGAGCAGTTCTTC.

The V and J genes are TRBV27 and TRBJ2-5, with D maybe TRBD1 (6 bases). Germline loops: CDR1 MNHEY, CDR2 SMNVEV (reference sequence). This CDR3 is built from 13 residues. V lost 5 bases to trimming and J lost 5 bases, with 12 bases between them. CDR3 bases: TGTGCCAGCAGTACAGGGATTTGGGAGACCCAGTACTTC. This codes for CASSTGIWETQYF.

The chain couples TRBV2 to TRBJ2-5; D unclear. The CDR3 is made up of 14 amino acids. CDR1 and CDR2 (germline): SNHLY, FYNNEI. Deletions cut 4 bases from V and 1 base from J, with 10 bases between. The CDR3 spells CASSGERLQETQYF. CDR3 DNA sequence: TGTGCCAGCAGTGGCGAGAGACTCCAAGAGACCCAGTACTTC.

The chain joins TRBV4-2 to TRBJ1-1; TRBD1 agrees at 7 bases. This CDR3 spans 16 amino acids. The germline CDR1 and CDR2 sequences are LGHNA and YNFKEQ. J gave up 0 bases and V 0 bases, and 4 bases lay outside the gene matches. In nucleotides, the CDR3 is TGTGCCAGCAGCCAAGATGGGACAGACATGAACACTGAAGCTTTCTTT. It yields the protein CASSQDGTDMNTEAFF.

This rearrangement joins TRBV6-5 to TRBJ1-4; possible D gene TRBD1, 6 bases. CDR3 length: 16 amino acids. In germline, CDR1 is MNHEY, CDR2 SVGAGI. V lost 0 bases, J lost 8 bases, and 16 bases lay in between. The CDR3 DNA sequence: TGTGCCAGCAGTTACTCCGCCCGACAGGCTAGAGAAAAACTGTTTTTT. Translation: CASSYSARQAREKLFF.

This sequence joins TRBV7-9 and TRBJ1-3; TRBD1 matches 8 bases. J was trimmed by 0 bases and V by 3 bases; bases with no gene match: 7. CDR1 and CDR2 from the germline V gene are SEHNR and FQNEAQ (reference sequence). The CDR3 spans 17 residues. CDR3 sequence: CASSLTRGLDSGNTIYF. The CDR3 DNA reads TGTGCCAGCAGCTTGACCAGGGGGCTCGACTCTGGAAACACCATATATTTT.

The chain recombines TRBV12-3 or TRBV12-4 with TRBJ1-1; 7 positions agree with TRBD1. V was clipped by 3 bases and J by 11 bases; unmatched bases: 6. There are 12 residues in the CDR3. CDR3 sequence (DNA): TGTGCCAGCAGTTTCAGGGGGGCCGCGGCTTTCTTT. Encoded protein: CASSFRGAAAFF.